This T cell receptor (beta chain) was profiled in a study of shared clonotypes between healthy human individuals. At the level of the study: Donors had three CD4 naive, three CD4 memory, two CD8 naive and one CD8 memory plate apiece.

Data came from immunoSEQ multiplex PCR; TCRdb stores just in-frame clones and leaves some out. The table records about 230,000 clones, 50% to 80% of them present only once. CDR3 size: 19 residues. In germline, CDR1 is SGHRS, CDR2 YFSETQ. The V end lost 4 bases, the J end lost 4 bases, and 27 bases lay between the germline ends. The rearrangement joins TRBV5-1 to TRBJ2-1; perhaps TRBD2 as D (9 bases). The TCR sequence derives from a young man in good health. Sequencing input: memory CD4+ T cells sorted from blood. Subset indicated: CD45RA-negative fraction. CDR3 protein: CASSGRPSGDRTGYNEQFF. CDR3 coding DNA: TGCGCCAGCAGCGGGCGGCCTAGCGGGGACAGGACGGGATACAATGAGCAGTTCTTC.